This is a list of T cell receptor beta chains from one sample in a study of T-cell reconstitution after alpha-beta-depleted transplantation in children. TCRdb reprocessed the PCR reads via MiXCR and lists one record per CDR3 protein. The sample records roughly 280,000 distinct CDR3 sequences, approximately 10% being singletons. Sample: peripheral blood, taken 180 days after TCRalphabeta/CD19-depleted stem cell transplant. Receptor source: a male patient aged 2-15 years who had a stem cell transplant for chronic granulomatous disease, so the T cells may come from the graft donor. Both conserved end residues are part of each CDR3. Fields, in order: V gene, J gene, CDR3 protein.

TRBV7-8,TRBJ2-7,CASSLGLLGLAGGFHEQYF
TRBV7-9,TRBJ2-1,CASSLRRGADNEQFF
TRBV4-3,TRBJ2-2,CASSQQSHTGELFF
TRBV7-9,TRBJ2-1,CASSLPGLATLAEQFF
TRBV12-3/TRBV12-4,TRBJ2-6,CASSAKGTGVGANVLTF
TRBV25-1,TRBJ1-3,CASQGATVGNTIYF
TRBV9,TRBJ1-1,CASSVTWNTEAFF
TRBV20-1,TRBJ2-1,CTVTDAGSNEQFF
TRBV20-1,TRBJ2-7,CSARSGRFPYEQYF
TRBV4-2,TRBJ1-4,CASSIRTTNEKLFF
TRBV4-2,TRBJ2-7,CASTQGGQSYVQYF
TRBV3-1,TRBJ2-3,CASSASGLAGGGSDTQYF
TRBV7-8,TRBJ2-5,CASSLDSRSGTQYF
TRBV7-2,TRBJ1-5,CASSLGEGQAIGQPQHF
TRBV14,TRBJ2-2,CASSQGPGTGNTGELFF
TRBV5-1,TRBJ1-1,CASSLNTEAFF
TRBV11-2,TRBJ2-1,CAGSLVRSGNEQFF
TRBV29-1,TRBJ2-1,CSVHSPEPFTLF
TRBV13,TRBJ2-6,CASSLRIDVWSISGANVLTF
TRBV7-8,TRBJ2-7,CTGTGSHEQYF
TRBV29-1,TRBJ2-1,CSVVYFGRGGNEQFF
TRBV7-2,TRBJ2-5,CASSPDGPGSFTKETQYF
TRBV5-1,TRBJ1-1,CASSLGMGADTEAFF
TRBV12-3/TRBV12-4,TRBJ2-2,CASSLFSGVVGELFF
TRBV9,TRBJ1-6,CASSDTGGSSPLHF
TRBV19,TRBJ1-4,CASSSIDRLNEKLFF
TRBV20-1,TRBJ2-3,CSAQLAGGDTQYF
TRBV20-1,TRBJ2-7,CSASPASRHEQYF
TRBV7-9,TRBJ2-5,CASSTSLVETQYF
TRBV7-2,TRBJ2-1,CASSLGRPYNEQFF